Sequencing of this T cell receptor (beta chain) was carried out in a study of cytomegalovirus exposure and HLA in healthy donors. There are a few counts of this clone. The CDR3 runs 15 residues. Germline CDR1 is SEHNR and CDR2 is FQNEAQ (reference sequence). V was pared by 5 bases and J by 5 bases, with 6 bases of the junction left unmatched. The study ran its PCR with 60 Vbeta and 13 Jbeta primers. Profiled with immunoSEQ multiplex PCR; TCRdb holds only in-frame clones, not every one. The data hold roughly 120,000 clones, with around 78% observed a single time. The V and J genes are TRBV7-9 and TRBJ1-4, with 9 bases matching TRBD1. The receptor was derived from a man aged 55 to 70 in good health and CMV-seropositive. Material for sequencing was PBMCs. CDR3 residues: CASSPGTGRNEKLFF. Here the CDR3 DNA reads TGTGCCAGCAGCCCCGGGACAGGGAGAAATGAAAAACTGTTTTTT.